The clone carrying this TCR beta chain was found a few times. The data belong to a study of radiation and T cells in renal cell carcinoma. Assay used: immunoSEQ multiplex PCR; TCRdb lists only in-frame clones, some missing. The sample consists of roughly 130,000 clones, around four fifths of them appearing once. Time point described: blood 2 weeks post-SBRT. The treatment here: 15 Gy SBRT to primary tumor, nephrectomy 4 weeks later. The sequences come from blood, collected from a patient whose treatment included radiotherapy and nephrectomy. This TCR was sampled from a woman aged 55-75 years with renal cell carcinoma.

The CDR3 spells CAGSNGNYGYTF. CDR3 bases: TGTGCCGGCTCTAACGGGAACTATGGCTACACCTTC. The chain is built from TRBV30 and TRBJ1-2; D gene unclear. CDR1 and CDR2 from the germline V gene are GTSNPN and SVGIG (reference sequence). CDR3 size: 12 residues. Trimming took 8 bases from V and 2 from J, leaving 12 bases between them.